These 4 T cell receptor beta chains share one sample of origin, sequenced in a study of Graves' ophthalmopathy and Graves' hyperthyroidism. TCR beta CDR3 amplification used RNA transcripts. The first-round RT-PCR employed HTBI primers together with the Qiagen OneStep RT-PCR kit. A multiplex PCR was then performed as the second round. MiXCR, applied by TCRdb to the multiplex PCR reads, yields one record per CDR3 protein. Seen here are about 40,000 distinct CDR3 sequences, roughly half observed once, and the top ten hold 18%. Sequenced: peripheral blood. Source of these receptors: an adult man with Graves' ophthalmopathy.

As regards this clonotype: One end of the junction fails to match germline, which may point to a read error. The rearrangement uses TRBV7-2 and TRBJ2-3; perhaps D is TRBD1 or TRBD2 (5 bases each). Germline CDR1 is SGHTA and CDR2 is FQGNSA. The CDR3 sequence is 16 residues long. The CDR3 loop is CASSQAFNRGTDAQYF. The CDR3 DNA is TGTGCCAGCAGCCAAGCTTTCAATCGGGGCACAGATGCGCAGTATTTT.

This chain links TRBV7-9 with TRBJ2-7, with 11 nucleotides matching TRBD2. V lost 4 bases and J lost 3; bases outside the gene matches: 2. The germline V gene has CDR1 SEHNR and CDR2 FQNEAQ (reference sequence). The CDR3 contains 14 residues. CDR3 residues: CASSSTSGGYEQYV. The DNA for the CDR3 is TGTGCCAGCAGCTCTACTAGCGGGGGCTACGAGCAGTACGTC.

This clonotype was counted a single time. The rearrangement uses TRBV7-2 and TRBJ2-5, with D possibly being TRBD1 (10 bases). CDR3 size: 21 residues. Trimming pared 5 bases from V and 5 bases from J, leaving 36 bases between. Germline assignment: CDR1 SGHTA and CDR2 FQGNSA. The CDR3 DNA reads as TGTGCCAGCAGCCCCCATAGCGGGAGAGCGACCGGGACAGGGGCGTGGGAGACCCAGTACTTC. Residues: CASSPHSGRATGTGAWETQYF.

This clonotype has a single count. CDR3 sequence (DNA): TGTGCCAGCAGCTTAGAAACTAACTATGGCTACACCTTC. Its protein is CASSLETNYGYTF. The chain uses TRBV7-9 and TRBJ1-2, with D uncertain. Germline V gene lookup returns CDR1 SEHNR and CDR2 FQNEAQ (reference sequence). The CDR3 sequence is 13 residues long. Between the trimmed V and J ends, which lost 1 base and 0 bases, there was a span of 3 bases.